This T cell receptor (beta chain) stems from a study of cytomegalovirus exposure and HLA in healthy donors. PCR used 60 Vbeta primers and 13 Jbeta primers. Libraries were prepared by immunoSEQ multiplex PCR; TCRdb keeps only in-frame clonotypes and omits some of them. The repertoire consists of fewer than 250,000 clones, with about 87% occurring once and the leading ten covering roughly 1.7%. The V end was cut by 4 bases, the J end by 4 bases, with 14 bases between. The germline V gene encodes CDR1 SGDLS and CDR2 YYNGEE. The CDR3 covers 14 residues. The V call is TRBV9, the J call TRBJ1-2; D may be TRBD1 (6 bases). This TCR was recovered from a woman aged 18-30 years in good health and CMV-seronegative. Sequencing was performed on PBMCs. CDR3: CASSFRDNTYGYTF. The CDR3 DNA is TGTGCCAGCAGCTTTAGGGACAATACCTATGGCTACACCTTC.